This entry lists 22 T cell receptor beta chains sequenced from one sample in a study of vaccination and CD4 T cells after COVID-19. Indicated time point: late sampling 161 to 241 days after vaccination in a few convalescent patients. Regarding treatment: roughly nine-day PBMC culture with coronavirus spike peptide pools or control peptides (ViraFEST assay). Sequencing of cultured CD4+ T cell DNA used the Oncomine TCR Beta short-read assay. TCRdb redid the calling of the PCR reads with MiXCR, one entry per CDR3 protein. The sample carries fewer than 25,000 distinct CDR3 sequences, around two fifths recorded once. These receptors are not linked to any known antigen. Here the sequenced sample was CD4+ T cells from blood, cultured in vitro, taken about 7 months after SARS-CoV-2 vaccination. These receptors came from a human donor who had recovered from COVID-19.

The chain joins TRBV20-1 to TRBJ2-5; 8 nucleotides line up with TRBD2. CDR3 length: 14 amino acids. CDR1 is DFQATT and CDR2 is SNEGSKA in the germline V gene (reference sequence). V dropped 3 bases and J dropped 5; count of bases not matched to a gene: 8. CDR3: CSASLPGGGETQYF. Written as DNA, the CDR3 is TGCAGTGCTAGTCTGCCGGGAGGGGGGGAGACCCAGTACTTC.

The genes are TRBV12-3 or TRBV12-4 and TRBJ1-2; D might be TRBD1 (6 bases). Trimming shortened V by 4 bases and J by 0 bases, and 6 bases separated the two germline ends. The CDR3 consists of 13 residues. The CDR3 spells CASSYRANYGYTF. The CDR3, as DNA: TGTGCCAGCAGTTACAGGGCTAACTATGGCTACACCTTC.

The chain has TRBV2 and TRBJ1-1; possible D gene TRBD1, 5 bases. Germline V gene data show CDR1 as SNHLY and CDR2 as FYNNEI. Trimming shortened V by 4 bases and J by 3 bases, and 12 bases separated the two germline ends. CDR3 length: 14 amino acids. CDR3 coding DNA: TGTGCCAGCAGTGTAATGACAGTCGACACTGAAGCTTTCTTT. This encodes CASSVMTVDTEAFF.

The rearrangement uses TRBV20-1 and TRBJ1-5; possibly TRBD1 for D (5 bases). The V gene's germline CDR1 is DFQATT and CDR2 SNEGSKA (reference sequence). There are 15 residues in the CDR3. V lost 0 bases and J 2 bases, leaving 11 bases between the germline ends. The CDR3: CSARDGQGGNQPQHF. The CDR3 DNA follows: TGCAGTGCTAGAGATGGGCAGGGAGGCAATCAGCCCCAGCATTTT.

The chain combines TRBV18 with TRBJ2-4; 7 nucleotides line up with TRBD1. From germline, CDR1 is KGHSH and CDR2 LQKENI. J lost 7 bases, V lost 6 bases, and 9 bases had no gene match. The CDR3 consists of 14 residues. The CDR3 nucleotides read TGTGCCAGCTCCCCCTGGACAGGAATGAACATTCAGTACTTC. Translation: CASSPWTGMNIQYF.

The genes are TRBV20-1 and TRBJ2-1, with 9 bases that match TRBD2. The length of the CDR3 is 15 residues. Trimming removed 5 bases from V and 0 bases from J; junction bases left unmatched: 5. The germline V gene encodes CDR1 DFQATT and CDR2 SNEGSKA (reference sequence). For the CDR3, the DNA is TGCAGTGCTCCAGCGGGGGGAAGCTCCTACAATGAGCAGTTCTTC. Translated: CSAPAGGSSYNEQFF.

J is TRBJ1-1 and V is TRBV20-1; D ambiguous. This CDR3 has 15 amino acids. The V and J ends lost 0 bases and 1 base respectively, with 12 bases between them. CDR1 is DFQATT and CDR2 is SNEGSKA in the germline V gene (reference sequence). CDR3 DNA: TGCAGTGCTAGAGACTATACATCCGGGAACACTGAAGCTTTCTTT. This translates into CSARDYTSGNTEAFF.

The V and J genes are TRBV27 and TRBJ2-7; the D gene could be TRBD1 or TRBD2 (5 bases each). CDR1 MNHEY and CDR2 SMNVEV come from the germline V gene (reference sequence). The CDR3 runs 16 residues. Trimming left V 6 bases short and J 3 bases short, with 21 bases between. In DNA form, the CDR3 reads TGTGCCAGCAGCTCCCCCCGTGCAGGTGGGGGCTACGAGCAGTACTTC. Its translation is CASSSPRAGGGYEQYF.

CDR3 bases: TGTGCCAGCAGCTTAGAGTGGGAGGGGGAGACCCAGTACTTC. This sequence encodes CASSLEWEGETQYF. The chain combines TRBV7-8 with TRBJ2-5, with 7 bases that match TRBD2. The CDR3 is 14 amino acids. Trimming took 1 base from V and 5 from J; bases not matched to a gene: 4. Germline V CDR1 and CDR2: SGHVS, FQNEAQ. Supplemented by reference TRBV7-8 and TRBJ2-5, the full variable domain reads GAGVSQSPRYKVAKRGQDVALRCDPISGHVSLFWYQQALGQGPEFLTYFQNEAQLDKSGLPSDRFFAERPEGSVSTLKIQRTQQEDSAVYLCASSLEWEGETQYFGPGTRLLVL.

The DNA of the CDR3 is TGTGCCAGCAGTGAACAGGGGACCTCCGGGCAGCCCCAGCATTTT. Residues: CASSEQGTSGQPQHF. The chain joins TRBV2 to TRBJ1-5, with D possibly matching TRBD1 (6 bases). The CDR3 sequence is 15 residues long. The V end lost 2 bases, the J end lost 7 bases, and 15 bases lay between the germline ends. Looked up from germline, CDR1 is SNHLY and CDR2 is FYNNEI.

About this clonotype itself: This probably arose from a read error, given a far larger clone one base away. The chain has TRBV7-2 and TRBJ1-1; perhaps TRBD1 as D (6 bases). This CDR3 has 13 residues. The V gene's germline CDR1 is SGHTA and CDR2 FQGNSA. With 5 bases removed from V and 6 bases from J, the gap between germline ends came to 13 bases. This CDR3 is CASSRKPGAEAFF. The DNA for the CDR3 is TGTGCCAGCAGCAGGAAACCAGGGGCTGAAGCTTTCTTT.

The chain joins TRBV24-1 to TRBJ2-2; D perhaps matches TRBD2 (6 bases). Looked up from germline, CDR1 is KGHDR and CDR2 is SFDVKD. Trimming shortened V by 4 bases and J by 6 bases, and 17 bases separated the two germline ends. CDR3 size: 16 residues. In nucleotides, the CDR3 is TGTGCCACCAGTGACGCTAGTCCCCGCGGGGCCGGGGAGCTGTTTTTT. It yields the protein CATSDASPRGAGELFF.

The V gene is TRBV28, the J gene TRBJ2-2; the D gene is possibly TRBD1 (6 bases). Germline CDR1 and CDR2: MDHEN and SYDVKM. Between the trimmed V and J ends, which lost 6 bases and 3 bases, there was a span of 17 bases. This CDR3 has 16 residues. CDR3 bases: TGTGCCAGCAGCTCCCCGGGACAACTACACACCGGGGAGCTGTTTTTT. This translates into CASSSPGQLHTGELFF.

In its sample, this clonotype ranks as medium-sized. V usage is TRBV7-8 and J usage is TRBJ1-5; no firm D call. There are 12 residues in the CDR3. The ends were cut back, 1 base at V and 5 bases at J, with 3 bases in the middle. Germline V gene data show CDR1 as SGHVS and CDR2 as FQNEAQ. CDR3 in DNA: TGTGCCAGCAGCTTAGTTGATCAGCCCCAGCATTTT. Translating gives CASSLVDQPQHF.

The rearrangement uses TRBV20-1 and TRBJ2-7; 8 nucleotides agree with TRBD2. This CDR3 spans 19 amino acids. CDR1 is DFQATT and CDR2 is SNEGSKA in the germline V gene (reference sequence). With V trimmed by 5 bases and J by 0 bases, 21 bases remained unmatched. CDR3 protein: CSARRPLAVPPWSSYEQYF. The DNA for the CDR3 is TGCAGTGCTCGCCGCCCACTAGCGGTTCCACCCTGGAGCTCCTACGAGCAGTACTTC.

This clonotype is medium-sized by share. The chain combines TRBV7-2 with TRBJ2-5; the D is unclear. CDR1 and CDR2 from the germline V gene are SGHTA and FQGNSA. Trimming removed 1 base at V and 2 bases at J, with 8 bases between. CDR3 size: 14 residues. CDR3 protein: CASSLVAAQETQYF. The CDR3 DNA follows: TGTGCCAGCAGCTTAGTAGCAGCTCAAGAGACCCAGTACTTC.

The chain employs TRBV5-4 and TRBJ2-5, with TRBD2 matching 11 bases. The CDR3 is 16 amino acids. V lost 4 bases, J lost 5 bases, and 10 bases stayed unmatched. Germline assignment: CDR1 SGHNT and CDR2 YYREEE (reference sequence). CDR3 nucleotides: TGTGCCAGCAGCCCGGCTAGCGGGAGGTCGGCGGAGACCCAGTACTTC. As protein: CASSPASGRSAETQYF.

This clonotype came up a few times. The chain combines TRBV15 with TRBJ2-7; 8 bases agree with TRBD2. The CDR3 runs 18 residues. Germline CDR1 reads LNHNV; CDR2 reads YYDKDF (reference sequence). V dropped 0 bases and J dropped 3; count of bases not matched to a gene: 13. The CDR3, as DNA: TGTGCCACCAGCAGAGATCATTCTGCGGGGGGCGAAGTCTACGAGCAGTACTTC. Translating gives CATSRDHSAGGEVYEQYF.

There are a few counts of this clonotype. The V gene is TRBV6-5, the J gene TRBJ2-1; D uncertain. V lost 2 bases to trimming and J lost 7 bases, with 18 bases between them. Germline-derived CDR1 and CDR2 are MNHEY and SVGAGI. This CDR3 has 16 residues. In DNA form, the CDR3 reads TGTGCCAGCAGTTACCTTGGGCCAAAGGCTGGGAATGAGCAGTTCTTC. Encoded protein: CASSYLGPKAGNEQFF.

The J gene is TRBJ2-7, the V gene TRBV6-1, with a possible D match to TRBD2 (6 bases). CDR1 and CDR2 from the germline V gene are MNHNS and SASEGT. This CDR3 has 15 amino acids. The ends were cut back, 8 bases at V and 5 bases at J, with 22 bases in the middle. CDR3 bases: TGTGCCAGCTCATGGCTACGAGGGGAGGTAAACGAGCAGTACTTC. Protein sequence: CASSWLRGEVNEQYF.

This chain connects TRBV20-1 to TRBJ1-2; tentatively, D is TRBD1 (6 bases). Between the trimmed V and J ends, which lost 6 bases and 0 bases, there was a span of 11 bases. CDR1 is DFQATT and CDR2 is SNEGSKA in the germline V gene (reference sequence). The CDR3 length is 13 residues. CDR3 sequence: CSAQGSPNYGYTF. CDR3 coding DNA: TGCAGTGCCCAGGGGTCGCCTAACTATGGCTACACCTTC.

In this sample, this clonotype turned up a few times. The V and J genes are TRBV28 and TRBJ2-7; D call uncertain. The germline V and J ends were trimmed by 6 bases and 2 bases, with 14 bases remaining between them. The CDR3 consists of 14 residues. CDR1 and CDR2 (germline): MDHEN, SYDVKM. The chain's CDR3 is CASRGSRRTYEQYF. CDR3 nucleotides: TGTGCCAGCAGGGGAAGCAGAAGGACCTACGAGCAGTACTTC.